A single sample is the source of the 9 T cell receptor beta chains below, sequenced in a study of regulatory T cells in long-lasting Graves disease. The time point: newly diagnosed GD, antithyroid drugs for less than 3 months. Construction of the TCR library relied on RNA isolated from PBMCs. The authors built TCR beta libraries using iRepertoire HTBI primers and Arm-PCR of CDR3 regions. TCRdb processed the multiplex PCR reads anew with MiXCR; each CDR3 protein has one entry. Here the sample spans some 410,000 distinct CDR3 sequences, roughly 15% being singletons. This sample was also put to use in a study of T cells in Graves' hyperthyroidism and ophthalmopathy.

The material was peripheral blood mononuclear cells (PBMCs), obtained at new diagnosis, from a patient treated with antithyroid drugs. These receptors were obtained from a woman aged 25-40 years with Graves disease.

This clonotype was seen a handful of times. The V and J genes are TRBV7-8 and TRBJ2-5; a weak D match, TRBD1 (6 bases). Germline V gene lookup returns CDR1 SGHVS and CDR2 FQNEAQ. The CDR3 contains 15 residues. V was shortened by 0 bases and J by 3 bases, with 11 bases between the two germline ends. The CDR3 coding sequence is TGTGCCAGCAGCTTAGCGCGAGGGGGTGAAGAGACCCAGTACTTC. This gives the protein CASSLARGGEETQYF.

This clonotype has at least ten counts. The chain links TRBV5-1 to TRBJ2-1, with 9 bases identical to TRBD2. V lost 4 bases and J lost 1; bases outside the gene matches: 21. This CDR3 is 21 amino acids long. CDR1 and CDR2 from the germline V gene are SGHRS and YFSETQ. CDR3 nucleotide sequence: TGCGCCAGCAGCCCGCTGTTTTTATTAGCGGGAGCGTCACTTTCCTACAATGAGCAGTTCTTC. Its protein product is CASSPLFLLAGASLSYNEQFF.

This clonotype has ten or more counts. J is TRBJ1-6 and V is TRBV2, with 9 bases matching TRBD1. Germline V lookup: CDR1 SNHLY, CDR2 FYNNEI. The CDR3 spans 15 residues. The V gene end was trimmed by 4 bases and the J gene end by 10 bases; junction bases not matched to a gene: 8. CDR3 amino acids: CASSVGQGKWSPLHF. CDR3 coding DNA: TGTGCCAGCAGTGTCGGACAGGGGAAGTGGTCACCCCTCCACTTT.

This clonotype showed up just a few times. The chain carries TRBV20-1 and TRBJ2-1; 7 bases are a match to TRBD2. The V gene end was trimmed by 3 bases and the J gene end by 7 bases; junction bases not matched to a gene: 6. CDR1 is DFQATT, CDR2 SNEGSKA, per germline (reference sequence). The CDR3 runs 13 residues. The CDR3 protein is CSARTLAVNEQFF. Written as DNA, the CDR3 is TGCAGTGCTAGGACTCTAGCGGTTAATGAGCAGTTCTTC.

The chain links TRBV4-1 to TRBJ1-5, with a weak D call TRBD1 (6 bases). Germline V gives CDR1 MGHRA, CDR2 YSYEKL. Deletions cut 1 base from V and 2 bases from J, with 18 bases between. This CDR3 is built from 18 residues. The CDR3 DNA reads TGCGCCAGCAGCCAAGGGACAGTATCTAAGGATGGCAATCAGCCCCAGCATTTT. Amino acids: CASSQGTVSKDGNQPQHF.

On this clonotype: It may be a read error: a sequence one base away is much more abundant. V usage is TRBV3-1 and J usage is TRBJ2-1; tentatively, D is TRBD2 (6 bases). The germline V gene has CDR1 LGHDT and CDR2 YNNKEL (reference sequence). The CDR3 contains 17 residues. Here the CDR3 reads CASSQDLAGSSYDEQFF. In nucleotides, the CDR3 is TGTGCCAGCAGCCAAGATCTGGCGGGGAGCTCCTACGATGAGCAGTTCTTC.

This clonotype came up a few times. The genes are TRBV12-3 or TRBV12-4 and TRBJ2-1, with TRBD2 matching 9 bases. The CDR3 totals 14 residues. Trimming cost V 5 bases and J 9 bases; bases outside gene matches: 8. Here the CDR3 DNA reads TGTGCCAGCAGTCGGACTAGCGTAGTCGCTGAGCAGTTCTTC. Translation: CASSRTSVVAEQFF.

A few counts support this clonotype. A much larger clone differs from this one at a single base, so this may be a read error. The chain couples TRBV12-3 or TRBV12-4 to TRBJ2-3, with a tentative D call TRBD2 (5 bases). Trimming stripped 5 bases from V and 9 bases from J, with 18 bases between. This CDR3 has 14 amino acids. The CDR3 DNA is TGTGCCAGCAGTGCCGCGAATGGCTGGGAGACGCAGTATTTT. Its protein product is CASSAANGWETQYF.

Many counts were recorded for this clonotype. The chain uses TRBV6-1 and TRBJ2-5, with D possibly called TRBD1 or TRBD2 (6 bases each). CDR1 and CDR2 (germline): MNHNS, SASEGT. This CDR3 region has 14 residues. V was trimmed by 6 bases and J by 2 bases, leaving 13 bases between them. This CDR3 reads CASRLRGVQETQYF. CDR3 in DNA: TGTGCCAGCAGGCTTAGGGGGGTTCAAGAGACCCAGTACTTC.